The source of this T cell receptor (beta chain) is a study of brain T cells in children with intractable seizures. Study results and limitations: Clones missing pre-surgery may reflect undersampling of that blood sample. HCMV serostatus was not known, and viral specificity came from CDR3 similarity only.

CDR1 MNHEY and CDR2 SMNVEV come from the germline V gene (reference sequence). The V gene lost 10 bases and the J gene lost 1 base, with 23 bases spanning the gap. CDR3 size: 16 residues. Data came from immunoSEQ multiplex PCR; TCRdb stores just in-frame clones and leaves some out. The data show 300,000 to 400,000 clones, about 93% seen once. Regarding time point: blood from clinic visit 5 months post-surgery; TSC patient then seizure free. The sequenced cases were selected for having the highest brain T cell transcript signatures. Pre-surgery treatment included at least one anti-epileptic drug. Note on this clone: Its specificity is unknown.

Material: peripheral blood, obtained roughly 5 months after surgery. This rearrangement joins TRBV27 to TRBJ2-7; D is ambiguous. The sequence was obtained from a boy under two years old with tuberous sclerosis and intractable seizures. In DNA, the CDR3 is TGTGCCATGCCCGAGGTGTTTCCCTCAAGGTCCTACGAGCAGTACTTC. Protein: CAMPEVFPSRSYEQYF.